This TCR beta chain emerged from a study of T cell responses to AZD1222 COVID-19 vaccine. The study, taken as a whole, reports: Increases in Spike-specific TCR breadth and depth were seen after two AZD1222 doses. The number of AZD1222 recipients seropositive at baseline was only six. Donors skewed white British and female; clonal diversity was possibly underestimated. Spike as a whole was targeted by vaccine-associated CD4 TCRs, dominant at 160-218 and 743-854.

Here immunoSEQ multiplex PCR was the method, and the copy in TCRdb shows in-frame clones only, minus some. The data contain approximately 70,000 clones, about four fifths of them singletons. CDR3 length: 14 amino acids. In germline, CDR1 is MNHEY, CDR2 SMNVEV (reference sequence). Trimming stripped 3 bases from V and 4 bases from J, with 12 bases between. Notes on this clone: Its antigen is not known.

The V gene is TRBV27, the J gene TRBJ1-2; D is unresolved. This TCR was sampled from an adult who received the AZD1222 COVID-19 vaccine. The sample in question was peripheral blood, obtained 28 days after the second AZD1222 dose. CDR3 amino acids: CASSLKYTGYGYTF. The CDR3 DNA follows: TGTGCCAGCAGTTTGAAGTACACGGGCTATGGCTACACCTTC.